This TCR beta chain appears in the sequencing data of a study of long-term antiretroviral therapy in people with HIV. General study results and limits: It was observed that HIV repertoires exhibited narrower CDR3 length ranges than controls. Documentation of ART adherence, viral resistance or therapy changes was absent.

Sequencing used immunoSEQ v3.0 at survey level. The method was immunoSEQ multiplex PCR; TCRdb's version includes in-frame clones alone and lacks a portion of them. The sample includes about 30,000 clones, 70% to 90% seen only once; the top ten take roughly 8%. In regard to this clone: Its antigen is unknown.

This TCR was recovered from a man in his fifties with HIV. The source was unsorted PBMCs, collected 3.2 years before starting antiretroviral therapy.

The CDR3 loop is CASSLASTSTDTQYF. The DNA of the CDR3 is TGTGCCAGCAGCTTGGCCAGTACTAGCACAGATACGCAGTATTTT. The chain is built from TRBV5-5 and TRBJ2-3; D is undetermined. V was cut by 0 bases and J by 0 bases, with 8 bases left in between. CDR1 SGHKS and CDR2 YYEKEE come from the germline V gene (reference sequence). CDR3 size: 15 residues.